This T cell receptor (beta chain) was recorded in a study of CD8+CD57+ T cells in acquired aplastic anemia. As for the study in general: On average, sorted CD4+ and CD8+ cells gave roughly 2.9 ug of DNA.

TCR beta VDJ and CDR3 were profiled, and genomic DNA was the template. From the reads, TCRdb called clonotypes with MiXCR, one entry per CDR3 protein. The sample shows about 210,000 distinct CDR3 sequences, roughly 55% of them seen only once. V shed 5 bases and J shed 4 bases, with 15 bases lying between them. The CDR3 runs 14 residues. Per germline, CDR1 SEHNR and CDR2 FQNEAQ (reference sequence). The chain is built from TRBV7-9 and TRBJ2-7; D possibly corresponds to TRBD1 (6 bases). Sequenced sample: sorted CD4+, CD8+, or CD8+CD57+ T cells (not recorded which) from PBMCs. The clonotype comes from a human donor in good health. The CDR3 nucleotides are TGTGCCAGCAGCCCCGACAGGTACAATTACGAGCAGTACTTC. This gives the protein CASSPDRYNYEQYF.